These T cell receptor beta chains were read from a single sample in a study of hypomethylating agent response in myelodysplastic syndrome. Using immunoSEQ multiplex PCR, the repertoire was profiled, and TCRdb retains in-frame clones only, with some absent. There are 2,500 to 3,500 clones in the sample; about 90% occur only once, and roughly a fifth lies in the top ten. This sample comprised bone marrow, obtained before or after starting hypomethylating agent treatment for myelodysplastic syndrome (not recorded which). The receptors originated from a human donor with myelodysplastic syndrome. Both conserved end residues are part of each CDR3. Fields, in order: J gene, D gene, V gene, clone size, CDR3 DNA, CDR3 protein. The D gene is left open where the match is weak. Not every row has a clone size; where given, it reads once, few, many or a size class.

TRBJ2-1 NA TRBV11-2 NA TGTGCCTCCACCTACGAGGGGCCTTTGAGCTCCTACAATGAGCAGTTCTTC CASTYEGPLSSYNEQFF
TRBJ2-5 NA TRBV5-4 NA TGTGCCAGCAGCTTGGGGGGGGCCCTAACGGAGACCCAGTACTTC CASSLGGALTETQYF
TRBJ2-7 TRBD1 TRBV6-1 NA TGTGCCAGCAGTGAAGCAGCAGGGGGTACCCCTGAGGAGCAGTACTTC CASSEAAGGTPEEQYF
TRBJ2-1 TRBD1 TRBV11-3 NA TGTGCCAGCAGCTTAGAACAGGGGTTCCCGAATGAGCAGTTCTTC CASSLEQGFPNEQFF
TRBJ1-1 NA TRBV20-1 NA TGCAGTGCTAGGGGTAGCACTGAAGCTTTCTTT CSARGSTEAFF
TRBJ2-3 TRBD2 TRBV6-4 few TGTGCCAGCAGCCACGACGTAGCGGGAGGGTCAGATACGCAGTATTTT CASSHDVAGGSDTQYF
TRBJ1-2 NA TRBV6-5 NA TGTGCCAGCAGAGTGGGGTCTGACTATGGCTACACCTTC CASRVGSDYGYTF
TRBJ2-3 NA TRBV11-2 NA TGTGCCAGCAGCTTAATACGGGCTGGTACGCAGTATTTT CASSLIRAGTQYF
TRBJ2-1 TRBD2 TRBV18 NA TGTGCCAGCTCAAGCTCACTAGCGTATCCGCTCTTC CASSSSLAYPLF
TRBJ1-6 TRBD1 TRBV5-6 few TGTGCCAGCAGCTTGAGGGGGCGCGGCTCACCCCTCCACTTT CASSLRGRGSPLHF
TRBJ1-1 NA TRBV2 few TGTGCCAGCAGTCAACAGGGAAGTAGGAGGATGAACACTGAAGCTTTCTTT CASSQQGSRRMNTEAFF
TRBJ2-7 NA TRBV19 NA TGTGCCAGTAGTATCTCCCCTTTTAGCGGAAGCTCCTACGAGCAGTACTTC CASSISPFSGSSYEQYF
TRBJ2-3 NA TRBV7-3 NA TGTGCCAGCAGCTTACTAGGTTTGACAGATACGCAGTATTTT CASSLLGLTDTQYF
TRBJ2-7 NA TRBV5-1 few TGCGCCAGCAGCTTGCTAGCCCAACAAAGGGGCGAGCAGTACTTC CASSLLAQQRGEQYF
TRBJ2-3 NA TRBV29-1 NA TGCAGCGCCAAGATCACTAGCACAGATACGCAGTATTTT CSAKITSTDTQYF
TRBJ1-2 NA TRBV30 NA TGTGCCTGGAGTGTCAGGGCCAACTATGGCTACACCTTC CAWSVRANYGYTF
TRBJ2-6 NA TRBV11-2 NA TGTGCCAGCAGCTACCTTTCCGCCAACGTCCTGACTTTC CASSYLSANVLTF
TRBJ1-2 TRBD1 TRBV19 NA TGTGCCAGTAGTACCGGACAGGGAGGTGGTGGCTACACCTTC CASSTGQGGGGYTF
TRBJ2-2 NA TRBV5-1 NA TGCGCCAGCAGCTTGGGGGCCACGGGCACCGGGGAGCTGTTTTTT CASSLGATGTGELFF
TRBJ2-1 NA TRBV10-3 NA TGTGCCATCAGTGACACATCCGGGGCTCAGTTTGAGCAGTTCTTC CAISDTSGAQFEQFF
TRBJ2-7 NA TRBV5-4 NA TGTGCCAGCAGCTTGGTGGTTATGAACGGGGCGCGCTACGAGCAGTACTTC CASSLVVMNGARYEQYF
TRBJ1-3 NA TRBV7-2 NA TGTGCCAGCAGCTTTAATTCTGGAAACACCATATATTTT CASSFNSGNTIYF